These T cell receptor beta chains were read from a single sample in a study of vaccination and CD4 T cells after COVID-19. These receptors' antigens are unknown. TCRdb processed the PCR reads anew with MiXCR; each CDR3 protein has one entry. In the table there are about 4,100 distinct CDR3 sequences, around 20% of which are singletons. What was sequenced was CD4+ T cells from blood, cultured in vitro. The receptors come from a human donor who had recovered from COVID-19. Both conserved end residues are part of each CDR3. The D gene is left open where the match is weak. Clone size appears in some rows only: once, few, many, or a class for an expanded clone.

TRBV7-9	TRBJ2-3	TRBD2	.	CASSPDQTSGDTQYF	TGTGCCAGCAGCCCCGACCAGACTAGCGGCGATACGCAGTATTTT
TRBV7-9	TRBJ1-1	.	few	CASSSPGHMNTEAFF	TGTGCCAGCAGCTCACCGGGCCACATGAACACTGAAGCTTTCTTT
TRBV12-3/TRBV12-4	TRBJ1-1	.	.	CASSLSRASEAFF	TGTGCCAGCAGTTTAAGCAGAGCCTCTGAAGCTTTCTTT
TRBV7-2	TRBJ1-2	.	.	CASSLKVDYGYTF	TGTGCCAGCAGCCTTAAGGTGGATTATGGCTACACCTTC
TRBV6-5	TRBJ2-6	TRBD2	.	CASSYGGLLSGANVLTF	TGTGCCAGCAGTTACGGGGGACTACTCTCTGGGGCCAACGTCCTGACTTTC
TRBV30	TRBJ1-2	TRBD1	few	CAWTPGQGAGGYTF	TGTGCCTGGACCCCGGGACAGGGGGCGGGAGGCTACACCTTC
TRBV2	TRBJ2-1	TRBD2	few	CASRAGGSNEQFF	TGTGCCAGCAGAGCGGGGGGGTCAAATGAGCAGTTCTTC
TRBV5-3	TRBJ2-7	TRBD1	.	CASSIQPGQGVEYF	TGTGCCAGCAGCATTCAGCCGGGACAGGGTGTCGAGTACTTC
TRBV7-3	TRBJ2-2	TRBD1	.	CASSLSPPDRVGGELFF	TGTGCCAGCAGCCTCTCGCCCCCGGACAGGGTTGGCGGGGAGCTGTTTTTT
TRBV6-2/TRBV6-3	TRBJ2-7	.	medium-sized	CASSAGQILQVQYF	TGTGCCAGCAGTGCGGGACAGATTTTACAGGTGCAGTACTTC
TRBV29-1	TRBJ1-2	.	.	CSVELNYGYTF	TGCAGCGTTGAACTCAACTATGGCTACACCTTC
TRBV7-3	TRBJ2-4	.	few	CASSLRVQGSLAKNIQYF	TGTGCCAGCAGCTTAAGGGTTCAGGGATCGCTAGCCAAAAACATTCAGTACTTC
TRBV5-1	TRBJ1-1	TRBD1	few	CASSPTTGGRSEAFF	TGCGCCAGCAGCCCTACGACAGGGGGTAGGTCTGAAGCTTTCTTT
TRBV19	TRBJ1-6	TRBD1	few	CASSLTGSNSPLHF	TGTGCCAGTAGTTTGACAGGGAGTAATTCACCCCTCCACTTT
TRBV7-8	TRBJ1-3	.	.	CASSLVARGARSGNTIYF	TGTGCCAGCAGCTTAGTCGCTCGGGGGGCTCGAAGTGGAAACACCATATATTTT
TRBV14	TRBJ1-1	.	medium-sized	CASSLTGPTEAFF	TGTGCCAGCAGCCTCACAGGTCCCACTGAAGCTTTCTTT
TRBV19	TRBJ1-2	.	large	CASSSGGYYNYGYTF	TGTGCCAGCAGCAGTGGTGGATACTATAACTATGGCTACACCTTC
TRBV12-3/TRBV12-4	TRBJ1-2	.	medium-sized	CASTNSGTHANYGYTF	TGTGCCAGCACCAATTCCGGGACACATGCTAACTATGGCTACACCTTC
TRBV11-2	TRBJ2-7	.	few	CASSLDWGAYEQYF	TGTGCCAGCAGCTTAGATTGGGGGGCCTACGAGCAGTACTTC
TRBV7-8	TRBJ1-2	.	.	CASSLALTGIGNYGYTF	TGTGCCAGCAGCTTAGCGCTGACGGGGATAGGGAACTATGGCTACACCTTC
TRBV5-4	TRBJ2-1	TRBD2	.	CASSLGEGYYNEQFF	TGTGCCAGCAGCTTGGGGGAGGGCTACTACAATGAGCAGTTCTTC
TRBV4-1	TRBJ1-1	.	.	CASRGQLKNTEAFF	TGCGCCAGCAGAGGACAGTTAAAGAACACTGAAGCTTTCTTT
TRBV9	TRBJ2-3	TRBD2	medium-sized	CASSVEGSGRLGTQYF	TGTGCCAGCAGCGTAGAAGGCAGCGGGAGATTGGGTACGCAGTATTTT
TRBV2	TRBJ1-2	.	.	CASKITQGYTF	TGTGCCAGCAAGATAACGCAGGGCTACACCTTC
TRBV18	TRBJ1-5	.	.	CASSRWEGFNQPQHF	TGTGCCAGCTCCAGGTGGGAGGGATTCAATCAGCCCCAGCATTTT
TRBV6-1	TRBJ1-5	.	few	CASSDWATNQPQHF	TGTGCCAGCAGTGATTGGGCAACTAATCAGCCCCAGCATTTT
TRBV2	TRBJ1-2	.	few	CASSSTGLFYGYTF	TGTGCCAGCAGTTCGACAGGCCTTTTTTATGGCTACACCTTC
TRBV20-1	TRBJ2-5	TRBD2	.	CSARDMGGVQETQYF	TGCAGTGCTAGAGATATGGGAGGGGTTCAAGAGACCCAGTACTTC
TRBV20-1	TRBJ1-1	.	.	CSASQNTEAFF	TGCAGTGCTAGTCAGAACACTGAAGCTTTCTTT
TRBV6-2/TRBV6-3	TRBJ1-6	TRBD1	medium-sized	CASSVTGENSPLHF	TGTGCCAGCAGTGTTACAGGGGAAAATTCACCCCTCCACTTT
TRBV6-1	TRBJ2-7	TRBD2	.	CASRPYGRTAGEQYF	TGTGCCAGCAGACCATACGGGAGGACCGCCGGCGAGCAGTACTTC
TRBV18	TRBJ2-1	.	.	CASSPEGNSPAYNEQFF	TGTGCCAGCTCACCTGAAGGGAACAGCCCAGCCTACAATGAGCAGTTCTTC
TRBV7-8	TRBJ2-7	TRBD1	.	CASSRTVYRGIGGQYF	TGTGCCAGCAGCCGAACTGTTTACAGGGGGATCGGTGGGCAGTACTTC
TRBV11-2	TRBJ1-1	.	medium-sized	CASTRNRGAGTEAFF	TGTGCCAGCACCCGAAACCGGGGCGCAGGGACTGAAGCTTTCTTT
TRBV11-1	TRBJ2-2	.	.	CASSLRGSTGELFF	TGTGCCAGCAGCTTAAGGGGATCTACCGGGGAGCTGTTTTTT
TRBV6-5	TRBJ1-6	TRBD1	medium-sized	CASSYGGQESSYNSPLHF	TGTGCCAGCAGTTACGGAGGACAGGAGAGCTCCTATAATTCACCCCTCCACTTT
TRBV18	TRBJ2-2	TRBD1	.	CASSLDRAGELFF	TGTGCCAGCTCACTTGACAGGGCCGGGGAGCTGTTTTTT
TRBV3-1	TRBJ2-7	.	.	CASSQYGTYEQYF	TGTGCCAGCAGCCAGTACGGGACCTACGAGCAGTACTTC
TRBV12-3/TRBV12-4	TRBJ2-1	.	few	CASILGTAGVNEQFF	TGTGCCAGCATTCTAGGGACAGCGGGGGTGAATGAGCAGTTCTTC
TRBV5-6	TRBJ1-1	TRBD1	few	CASSLAGQGGAFF	TGTGCCAGCAGCTTGGCCGGACAGGGTGGGGCTTTCTTT
TRBV7-2	TRBJ2-3	.	.	CASSLGGEGSSTDTQYF	TGTGCCAGCAGCCTAGGGGGGGAGGGATCTAGCACAGATACGCAGTATTTT
TRBV7-9	TRBJ1-4	.	.	CASSTSGTVNEKLFF	TGTGCCAGCAGCACCTCCGGGACGGTTAATGAAAAACTGTTTTTT
TRBV20-1	TRBJ2-5	TRBD2	medium-sized	CSARPGEAGGHQETQYF	TGCAGTGCTAGACCAGGGGAGGCGGGGGGCCACCAAGAGACCCAGTACTTC
TRBV5-4	TRBJ1-2	TRBD1	.	CASSLASGTGGPGYTF	TGTGCCAGCAGCTTGGCCTCCGGGACAGGGGGCCCTGGCTACACCTTC
TRBV2	TRBJ1-3	.	.	CASSEGGQLSGNTIYF	TGTGCCAGCAGTGAAGGCGGACAGCTCTCTGGAAACACCATATATTTT
TRBV19	TRBJ1-2	.	medium-sized	CASSRLESVGYGYTF	TGTGCCAGTAGTAGGCTGGAAAGTGTGGGATATGGCTACACCTTC
TRBV27	TRBJ2-3	.	.	CASRRVGHLLTDTQYF	TGTGCCAGCAGACGGGTTGGTCACCTACTCACAGATACGCAGTATTTT
TRBV12-3/TRBV12-4	TRBJ2-2	.	.	CASTRRKLNTGELFF	TGTGCCAGCACTAGACGGAAGCTGAACACCGGGGAGCTGTTTTTT
TRBV7-3	TRBJ2-3	.	.	CASSPGTGLGDTQYF	TGTGCCAGCAGCCCTGGGACGGGCCTCGGGGATACGCAGTATTTT
TRBV30	TRBJ1-2	.	few	CAWSVSPFDYNYGYTF	TGTGCCTGGAGTGTAAGCCCGTTCGATTATAACTATGGCTACACCTTC
TRBV12-3/TRBV12-4	TRBJ2-2	.	.	CASSLSAPNTGELFF	TGTGCCAGCAGTTTAAGCGCTCCGAACACCGGGGAGCTGTTTTTT
TRBV27	TRBJ1-1	.	.	CASSPGTTRGRTEAFF	TGTGCCAGCAGTCCCGGGACAACCCGGGGGAGGACTGAAGCTTTCTTT
TRBV6-2/TRBV6-3	TRBJ1-1	.	.	CASRTQNLGTEAFF	TGTGCCAGCAGGACCCAAAATCTCGGCACTGAAGCTTTCTTT
TRBV19	TRBJ1-2	TRBD1	medium-sized	CASSTHSAQGQGDGYTF	TGTGCCAGTAGTACCCACTCTGCACAGGGACAGGGGGATGGCTACACCTTC
TRBV6-1	TRBJ2-5	.	.	CASWESAAVGAQYF	TGTGCCAGCTGGGAGTCAGCGGCGGTTGGAGCCCAGTACTTC
TRBV20-1	TRBJ1-4	.	medium-sized	CSARDLHGEKLFF	TGCAGTGCTAGAGATCTACACGGGGAAAAACTGTTTTTT
TRBV2	TRBJ1-2	.	.	CASRGAGRGYTF	TGTGCCAGCAGGGGGGCTGGGAGGGGCTACACCTTC
TRBV6-1	TRBJ1-1	.	.	CASSNYRVNTEAFF	TGTGCCAGCAGTAATTACAGGGTTAACACTGAAGCTTTCTTT
TRBV3-1	TRBJ1-6	.	few	CASSTHRAPLHF	TGTGCCAGCAGCACTCACAGGGCTCCCCTCCACTTT
TRBV3-1	TRBJ2-7	TRBD1	few	CASSRAGTGGYEQYF	TGTGCCAGCAGCCGCGCCGGGACAGGGGGCTACGAGCAGTACTTC